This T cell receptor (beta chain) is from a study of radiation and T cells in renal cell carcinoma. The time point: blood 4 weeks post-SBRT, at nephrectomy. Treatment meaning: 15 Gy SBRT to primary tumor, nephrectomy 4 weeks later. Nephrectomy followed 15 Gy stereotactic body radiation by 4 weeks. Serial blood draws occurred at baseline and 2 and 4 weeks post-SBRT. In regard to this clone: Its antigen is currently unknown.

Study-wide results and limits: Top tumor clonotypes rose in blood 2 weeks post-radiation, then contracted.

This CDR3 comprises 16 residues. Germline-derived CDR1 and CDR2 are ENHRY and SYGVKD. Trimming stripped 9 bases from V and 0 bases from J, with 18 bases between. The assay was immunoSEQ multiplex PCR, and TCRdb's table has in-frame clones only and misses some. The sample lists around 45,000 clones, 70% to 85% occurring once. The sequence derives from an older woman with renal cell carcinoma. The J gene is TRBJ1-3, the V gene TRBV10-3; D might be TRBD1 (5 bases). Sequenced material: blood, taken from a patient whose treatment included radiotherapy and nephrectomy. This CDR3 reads CAIGRDSTLSGNTIYF. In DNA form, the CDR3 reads TGTGCCATTGGCCGGGACTCCACCCTCTCTGGAAACACCATATATTTT.